This T cell receptor (beta chain) is drawn from a study of OX40 agonist ivuxolimab in advanced cancers. Study information: Averaging 60 years in age, with a range of 23 to 79, the cohort was about 85% male. Partial responses were achieved by three patients, one with hepatocellular carcinoma and two with cutaneous melanoma. Study observations and caveats: There were, on average, more expanded clones in CD8+ T cells than in CD4+.

Sequencing was performed with immunoSEQ multiplex PCR; in TCRdb, only in-frame clones are kept and a portion is missing. The sample lists under 25,000 clones; 78% were seen once. This clone was picked up a small number of times. Its antigen remains unknown. CDR1 and CDR2 (germline): SGHRS, YFSETQ. Trimming took off 3 bases at V and 2 bases at J, with 12 bases between the two ends. The CDR3 is made up of 14 amino acids. V usage is TRBV5-1 and J usage is TRBJ2-7, with D perhaps TRBD1 (5 bases). The specimen comprised CD4+ or CD8+ T cells sorted from blood, sampled in a trial of the OX40 agonist ivuxolimab. This TCR was recovered from an adult with an advanced solid tumor such as melanoma, head and neck, liver or kidney cancer. CDR3 sequence reads: CASSWSTAAYEQYF. The CDR3 DNA is TGCGCCAGCAGCTGGTCGACAGCAGCCTACGAGCAGTACTTC.